The rows below give T cell receptor beta chains drawn from one sample of a study of neurological immune-mediated disorders. One entry per CDR3 protein, called by TCRdb with MiXCR from the 5' RACE reads. The table includes tens of thousands of distinct CDR3 sequences, just over 2.5% detected once. The sequenced sample was PBMCs. These receptors all stem from a woman aged 25 to 39 with multiple sclerosis. Both conserved end residues are part of each CDR3. The D gene is left open where the match is weak. Some rows have no size entry. The others give once, few or many, or a class for an expanded clone.

>TRBV27|TRBJ1-1|-|many
TGTGCCAGCAGGTACTCTGGCTACACTGAAGCTTTCTTT
CASRYSGYTEAFF
>TRBV10-1|TRBJ2-3|-|many
TGCGCCAGCAGTGTGGTACTGGGCGGCGCAGATACGCAGTATTTT
CASSVVLGGADTQYF
>TRBV10-3|TRBJ2-4|TRBD1|many
TGTGCCATCAGTGAGTCACCCGGACAGGGCATTCAGTACTTC
CAISESPGQGIQYF
>TRBV7-9|TRBJ1-1|-|many
TGTGCCAGCAGCTTAGCGCGAACGGTCGCTTTCTTT
CASSLARTVAFF
>TRBV6-2/TRBV6-3|TRBJ2-1|TRBD2|many
TGTGCCAGCAGAACTAGCGGGAGGGTGGGTGAGCAGTTCTTC
CASRTSGRVGEQFF
>TRBV20-1|TRBJ2-1|TRBD2|many
TGCAGTGCTAGGGGACTAGCGGGAGAGCGGGAGCAGTTCTTC
CSARGLAGEREQFF
>TRBV27|TRBJ2-3|-|many
TGTGCCAGCAGTTTATGGGGCAGGGAGACAGATACGCAGTATTTT
CASSLWGRETDTQYF
>TRBV13|TRBJ2-1|-|few
TGTGCCAGCAGCGTTCTAGCGCTCAATGAGCAGTTCTTC
CASSVLALNEQFF
>TRBV6-2/TRBV6-3|TRBJ2-1|-|many
TGTGCCAGCAGTAAACTAGGACTGTATGAGCAGTTCTTC
CASSKLGLYEQFF
>TRBV27|TRBJ1-5|-|many
TGTGCCAGCAGTTTAGCTGGGGTGTATTTCCCCCAGCATTTT
CASSLAGVYFPQHF
>TRBV14|TRBJ2-7|-|many
TGTGCCAGCAGCCGGGGACTTCCCAGGGTCTACGAGCAGTACTTC
CASSRGLPRVYEQYF
>TRBV11-2|TRBJ2-7|-|many
TGTGCCAGCACCCTCGGTGGCTCCTTCTCCTACGAGCAGTACTTC
CASTLGGSFSYEQYF
>TRBV12-3/TRBV12-4|TRBJ2-3|-|many
TGTGCCAGCAGTTTACGATTCCTTGCAGATACGCAGTATTTT
CASSLRFLADTQYF
>TRBV10-3|TRBJ2-7|-|many
TGTGCCATCAGTGATCGTCTAGGGGACACCTCCTACGAGCAGTACTTC
CAISDRLGDTSYEQYF
>TRBV5-1|TRBJ2-2|-|many
TGCGCCAGCAGCCCCGGGGCCCGGGAGCTCGGGGAGCTGTTTTTT
CASSPGARELGELFF
>TRBV5-1|TRBJ2-1|TRBD2|many
TGCGCCAGCAGCCTAGCGGGAGCGGAATACAATGAGCAGTTCTTC
CASSLAGAEYNEQFF
>TRBV20-1|TRBJ2-6|-|-
TGCAGTGCTAGAGTATCGGATTCTGGGGCCAACGTCCTGACTTTC
CSARVSDSGANVLTF
>TRBV24-1|TRBJ2-1|-|many
TGTGCCACCAGTGGACCGGCGGGTGAGCAGTTCTTC
CATSGPAGEQFF
>TRBV6-5|TRBJ2-2|-|many
TGTGCCAGCAGGAGGGCGGGCACCGGGGAGCTGTTTTTT
CASRRAGTGELFF
>TRBV6-2/TRBV6-3|TRBJ2-1|TRBD2|many
TGTGCCAGCAGTTACCGGGTAGCGGGAGCCACGTGGTCCTACAATGAGCAGTTCTTC
CASSYRVAGATWSYNEQFF
>TRBV5-1|TRBJ2-2|-|many
TGCGCCAGCAGCCCCCGGAGTACCGGGGAGCTGTTTTTT
CASSPRSTGELFF
>TRBV3-1|TRBJ1-5|-|many
TGTGCCAGCAGCGCATATCGAGATAGCAATCAGCCCCAGCATTTT
CASSAYRDSNQPQHF
>TRBV5-8|TRBJ1-1|-|many
TGTGCCAGCAGCTTCGGGACAATGAACACTGAAGCTTTCTTT
CASSFGTMNTEAFF
>TRBV4-3|TRBJ2-1|TRBD1|many
TGCGCCAGCAGCCAAGAGAGGGACAGGGGGCATCATGAGCAGTTCTTC
CASSQERDRGHHEQFF
>TRBV10-3|TRBJ2-5|-|many
TGTGCCATCAATAGGGAAGGTCAAGAGACCCAGTACTTC
CAINREGQETQYF
>TRBV4-2|TRBJ2-1|-|many
TGTGCCAGCAGCCAAGTGAGCGGGTCCTACAATGAGCAGTTCTTC
CASSQVSGSYNEQFF
>TRBV28|TRBJ2-5|-|once
TGTGCCAGCAGTCCCCCTTCTCAGGGGTTCCAAGAGACCCAGTACTTC
CASSPPSQGFQETQYF
>TRBV21-1|TRBJ1-6|-|many
TGTGCCAGCAGCGAACCTCCTACCCCGGACGGAATCGGATGGTTGTCACCCCTCCACTTT
CASSEPPTPDGIGWLSPLHF
>TRBV5-1|TRBJ1-1|TRBD1|few
TGCGCCAGCAGCCTGCAGGGGGGAGACACTGAAGCTTTCTTT
CASSLQGGDTEAFF
>TRBV9|TRBJ2-3|-|many
TGTGCCAGCAGCGTAGGCGGAAGCCCAATCACAGATACGCAGTATTTT
CASSVGGSPITDTQYF
>TRBV7-2|TRBJ2-5|TRBD2|many
TGTGCCAGCAGCTTAGTGGGAGGGGTAGAGACCCAGTACTTC
CASSLVGGVETQYF
>TRBV12-3/TRBV12-4|TRBJ1-1|-|many
TGTGCCAGCAGTTTAAGTTTGGGCACTGAAGCTTTCTTT
CASSLSLGTEAFF
>TRBV12-3/TRBV12-4|TRBJ2-2|-|many
TGTGCCAGCAGACCGTCAGGGCAGGCCGGGGAGCTGTTTTTT
CASRPSGQAGELFF
>TRBV5-6|TRBJ2-1|-|many
TGTGCCAGCAGCTTGTGGCGGGGCTCCTACAATGAGCAGTTCTTC
CASSLWRGSYNEQFF
>TRBV7-2|TRBJ1-4|-|many
TGTGCCAGCACCGTCGGGGTCTGGGGTGAAAAACTGTTTTTT
CASTVGVWGEKLFF
>TRBV27|TRBJ2-3|-|many
TGTGCCAGCAGTCCCCCCTCCGATACGCAGTATTTT
CASSPPSDTQYF
>TRBV20-1|TRBJ2-2|-|many
TGCAGTGCTATCAGCAGTCCCTCGAACACCGGGGAGCTGTTTTTT
CSAISSPSNTGELFF
>TRBV6-6|TRBJ1-3|-|few
TGTGACAGCAGTACGACTGCCAACACCATATATTTT
CDSSTTANTIYF
>TRBV20-1|TRBJ2-1|TRBD2|few
TGCAGTGCTAGAGCTCTAGCGGGAGCCCTCGGGGAGCAGTTCTTC
CSARALAGALGEQFF
>TRBV7-2|TRBJ2-1|TRBD2|many
TGTGCCAGCAGCTCAACCGGGACTAGCGGGAGAACTTACAATGAGCAGTTCTTC
CASSSTGTSGRTYNEQFF
>TRBV5-1|TRBJ2-1|-|many
TGCGCCAGCAGCTTGGGGTTTGAGCAGTTCTTC
CASSLGFEQFF
>TRBV20-1|TRBJ1-2|-|many
TGCAGTACGGTTCAGCGGCCTAACTATGGCTACACCTTC
CSTVQRPNYGYTF
>TRBV4-3|TRBJ2-1|TRBD2|many
TGCGCCAGCAGCCAAGGGACTAGCGGGAGTGGGGGGCAGTTCTTC
CASSQGTSGSGGQFF
>TRBV5-1|TRBJ1-1|-|many
TGCGCCAGCAGCTTGTTGGGGGGGGACACTGAAGCTTTCTTT
CASSLLGGDTEAFF
>TRBV18|TRBJ1-5|TRBD1|few
TGTGCCAGCTCATCCCGAGACCGACAGGGTCGACATCAGCCCCAGCATTTT
CASSSRDRQGRHQPQHF
>TRBV7-9|TRBJ1-1|-|many
TGTGCCAGCAGCTTATATCAGGGGCAGGAAGCTTTCTTT
CASSLYQGQEAFF
>TRBV5-5|TRBJ2-3|TRBD1|many
TGTGCCAGCAGCTTACAGGGGTTAGGAGAGCAAGATACGCAGTATTTT
CASSLQGLGEQDTQYF
>TRBV4-3|TRBJ2-1|-|many
TGCGCCAGCAGCCAAGGCACTAGTTGGGACAATGAGCAGTTCTTC
CASSQGTSWDNEQFF
>TRBV5-5|TRBJ1-1|TRBD1|many
TGTGCCAGCAGCTTTTCTACAGGGGTTGAAGCTTTCTTT
CASSFSTGVEAFF
>TRBV27|TRBJ1-1|-|many
TGTGCCAGCAGTGCCCCGTCTATTAACACTGAAGCTTTCTTT
CASSAPSINTEAFF
>TRBV5-5|TRBJ1-5|-|many
TGTGCCAGCAGCTTGTTGCCGACAGGAACAAATCAGCCCCAGCATTTT
CASSLLPTGTNQPQHF
>TRBV20-1|TRBJ2-7|TRBD1|many
TGCAGTGCTAGAGAATCGGGACAGGGTCGTCACGAGCAGTACTTC
CSARESGQGRHEQYF
>TRBV12-3/TRBV12-4|TRBJ1-1|-|many
TGTGCCAGCAAACGGGACGCTAACACTGAAGCTTTCTTT
CASKRDANTEAFF